Below are 18 T cell receptor beta chains sequenced from a single sample in a study of massively parallel sequencing of T cell beta chains. TCRdb recomputed calls from the 5' RACE reads with MiXCR, one row per CDR3 protein. The sample consists of fewer than 4,500 distinct CDR3 sequences, approximately 40% of them appearing once. Sequences were obtained from commercial RNA from peripheral blood pooled from many donors. The source is a pool of human donors in good health; the sample was commercial RNA pooled from many donors.

This clonotype showed up just once. The rearrangement joins TRBV10-3 to TRBJ1-2; no clear D gene. Trimming cost V 4 bases and J 5 bases, with 14 bases left between them. Per the germline V gene, CDR1 is ENHRY and CDR2 is SYGVKD. This CDR3 region has 14 residues. The CDR3 DNA is TGTGCCATCAGTGTAAATGGGGTTCGGTATGGCTACACCTTC. This encodes CAISVNGVRYGYTF.

This clonotype occurred a few times. The chain carries TRBV6-2 or TRBV6-3 and TRBJ2-7; D unclear. The germline CDR1 and CDR2 sequences are MNHEY and SVGEGT. This CDR3 spans 11 amino acids. V was clipped by 4 bases and J by 4 bases, with 5 bases between them. The CDR3 sequence: CASSLQYEQYF. The CDR3 DNA is TGTGCCAGCAGTTTACAGTACGAGCAGTACTTC.

This clonotype has a single count. This is likely a read error, given that the CDR3 carries no conserved phenylalanine or tryptophan at its end. The chain uses TRBV4-2 and TRBJ1-6; D gene ambiguous. In germline, CDR1 is LGHNA, CDR2 YNFKEQ. Trimming pared 4 bases from V and 7 bases from J, leaving 11 bases between. The CDR3 spans 14 residues. The CDR3, as DNA: TGTGCCAGCAGCCTGACAAAGCCGAATTCACCCCTCCACTTG. Translating it yields CASSLTKPNSPLHL.

V usage is TRBV12-3 or TRBV12-4 and J usage is TRBJ2-2; 8 bases map to TRBD2. V trimming: 3 bases; J trimming: 1 base; junction bases outside the gene matches: 4. This CDR3 contains 16 residues. The CDR3 DNA sequence: TGTGCCAGCAGTTTGGGAGCGGGAGTGAACACCGGGGAGCTGTTTTTT. Translating it yields CASSLGAGVNTGELFF.

This clonotype was seen just once. This chain connects TRBV4-2 to TRBJ2-3; the match to TRBD2 covers 7 bases. Per germline, CDR1 LGHNA and CDR2 YNFKEQ. The CDR3 extends over 13 amino acids. With 2 bases clipped from V and 6 bases from J, the junction kept 2 bases outside the gene matches. The CDR3 coding sequence is TGTGCCAGCAGCCAAATCGGGGGGGATACGCAGTATTTT. Translated, it gives CASSQIGGDTQYF.

The rearrangement uses TRBV2 and TRBJ2-1; 8 nucleotides line up with TRBD2. Germline V gene data show CDR1 as SNHLY and CDR2 as FYNNEI. The CDR3 is made up of 15 amino acids. V shed 4 bases, J shed 4 bases, and the junction held 6 bases outside the gene matches. The CDR3 nucleotides read TGTGCCAGCAGTGCCCCCGGGACTAGATACAATGAGCAGTTCTTC. As protein: CASSAPGTRYNEQFF.

The genes are TRBV29-1 and TRBJ2-3; no definite D call. Germline assignment: CDR1 SQVTM and CDR2 ANQGSEA. The V end lost 7 bases, the J end lost 0 bases, and 8 bases lay between the germline ends. This CDR3 contains 12 residues. Written as DNA, the CDR3 is TGCAGCGCTGGAGCCAGCACAGATACGCAGTATTTT. This translates into CSAGASTDTQYF.

The chain couples TRBV4-2 to TRBJ2-5, with D possibly TRBD1 on 5 matching bases. CDR1 and CDR2 (germline): LGHNA, YNFKEQ. The CDR3 totals 14 residues. Deletions cut 4 bases from V and 7 bases from J, with 16 bases between. The CDR3 DNA is TGTGCCAGCAGCCCCCCCCGCGTTCAGGGGACCCAGTACTTC. This sequence encodes CASSPPRVQGTQYF.

V is TRBV29-1 and J is TRBJ1-1; D may be TRBD1 (5 bases). The V and J ends lost 7 bases and 3 bases respectively, with 15 bases between them. This CDR3 has 13 amino acids. The germline CDR1 and CDR2 sequences are SQVTM and ANQGSEA. Here the CDR3 reads CSAQTVVDTEAFF. As DNA, the CDR3 is TGCAGCGCCCAGACAGTGGTGGACACTGAAGCTTTCTTT.

The sample holds a few counts of this clonotype. The chain links TRBV29-1 to TRBJ1-3; D is uncertain. V was clipped by 3 bases and J by 0 bases, with 9 bases between them. Germline CDR1 reads SQVTM; CDR2 reads ANQGSEA. The CDR3 spans 14 residues. CDR3 sequence reads: CSVDRSGSGNTIYF. The CDR3 nucleotides read TGCAGCGTTGATCGGAGTGGCTCTGGAAACACCATATATTTT. Variable domain in full (rest from reference TRBV29-1 and TRBJ1-3): SAVISQKPSRDICQRGTSLTIQCQVDSQVTMMFWYRQQPGQSLTLIATANQGSEATYESGFVIDKFPISRPNLTFSTLTVSNMSPEDSSIYLCSVDRSGSGNTIYFGEGSWLTVV.

The count of this clonotype is one. This chain joins TRBV6-2 or TRBV6-3 and TRBJ2-7, with a tentative D call TRBD1 (5 bases). V was trimmed by 4 bases and J by 5 bases, leaving 15 bases between them. The CDR3 contains 14 residues. CDR1 and CDR2 (germline): MNHEY, SVGEGT. The CDR3 here is CASSSSRQSDEQYF. As DNA, the CDR3 is TGTGCCAGCAGTTCCTCCCGACAGTCCGACGAGCAGTACTTC.

The chain has TRBV6-2 or TRBV6-3 and TRBJ1-1; 9 nucleotides match TRBD1. The CDR3 length is 14 residues. With V trimmed by 6 bases and J by 3 bases, 5 bases remained unmatched. Germline CDR1 reads MNHEY; CDR2 reads SVGEGT. The CDR3, as DNA: TGTGCCAGCAGGGGGACAGGGATATACACTGAAGCTTTCTTT. It specifies CASRGTGIYTEAFF.

V usage is TRBV7-2 and J usage is TRBJ1-1; D not resolved. Trimming took 2 bases from V and 0 from J, leaving 4 bases between them. CDR3 size: 13 residues. CDR1 is SGHTA and CDR2 is FQGNSA in the germline V gene. This chain's CDR3 is CASSLLMNTEAFF. DNA for the CDR3: TGTGCCAGCAGCTTATTAATGAACACTGAAGCTTTCTTT.

The CDR3 nucleotides are TGTGCCATCAGCCGACAACAGGTGGACGGGGAGCTGTTTTTT. Translation: CAISRQQVDGELFF. The chain has TRBV10-3 and TRBJ2-2, with a possible D match to TRBD1 (5 bases). Trimming cost V 6 bases and J 7 bases, with 15 bases left between them. Germline V lookup: CDR1 ENHRY, CDR2 SYGVKD. This CDR3 region has 14 residues.

The genes are TRBV7-2 and TRBJ2-2; a weak D match, TRBD1 (5 bases). The CDR3 extends over 15 amino acids. Trimming pared 3 bases from V and 4 bases from J, leaving 12 bases between. CDR1 SGHTA and CDR2 FQGNSA come from the germline V gene. The CDR3 DNA follows: TGTGCCAGCAGCTTTGGGGCCTTGGGCACCGGGGAGCTGTTTTTT. It is translated as CASSFGALGTGELFF. The whole variable domain, filled in from reference TRBV7-2 and TRBJ2-2, reads GAGVSQSPSNKVTEKGKDVELRCDPISGHTALYWYRQSLGQGLEFLIYFQGNSAPDKSGLPSDRFSAERTGGSVSTLTIQRTQQEDSAVYLCASSFGALGTGELFFGEGSRLTVL.

This clonotype was observed a handful of times. The J gene is TRBJ1-1, the V gene TRBV20-1; TRBD1 aligns across 7 bases. The CDR3 totals 14 residues. The V segment lost 0 bases and the J segment 6 bases; nucleotides outside the gene matches: 7. Germline V gene sequence: CDR1 DFQATT, CDR2 SNEGSKA (reference sequence). CDR3 coding DNA: TGCAGTGCTAGAGAAAGAGGGGGCGTCGCTGAAGCTTTCTTT. Amino acid sequence: CSARERGGVAEAFF.

This clonotype was counted a few times. V gene TRBV20-1 combines with J gene TRBJ2-7; weak D call: TRBD2 (5 bases). The V end lost 0 bases, the J end lost 4 bases, and 13 bases lay between the germline ends. CDR1 DFQATT and CDR2 SNEGSKA come from the germline V gene (reference sequence). The CDR3 is made up of 14 amino acids. As DNA, the CDR3 is TGCAGTGCTAGAGAGGGGTTCGGGGAGTACGAGCAGTACTTC. Translating gives CSAREGFGEYEQYF.

This clonotype was observed a handful of times. The rearrangement uses TRBV5-1 and TRBJ2-1; D call uncertain. This CDR3 spans 14 amino acids. CDR1 is SGHRS, CDR2 YFSETQ, per germline. V was trimmed by 6 bases and J by 1 base, leaving 11 bases between them. In DNA form, the CDR3 reads TGCGCCAGCAACTTCGCCGGGTCCTACAATGAGCAGTTCTTC. Translation: CASNFAGSYNEQFF.